The sequence of this T cell receptor beta chain was determined in a study of T-cell reconstitution after alpha-beta-depleted transplantation in children. General study points: Reportedly, only several hundred clones from non-depleted graft cells drove alpha-beta T-cell counts at about two months. Counts and diversity of T cells one year after transplant came mostly from newly produced T cells.

The CDR3 is 15 amino acids. Germline CDR1 reads LGHNT; CDR2 reads FRNRAP. V was pared by 5 bases and J by 6 bases, with 5 bases of the junction left unmatched. The TCRbeta library incorporated unique molecular identifiers. TCRdb re-derived calls from the PCR reads in MiXCR, one entry per CDR3 protein. This table holds around 270,000 distinct CDR3 sequences, over 9% found once. This clonotype was observed many times. The antigen is unknown. The sequence derives from a boy in the first two years of life with acute myeloid leukemia, due to receive a stem cell transplant. The rearrangement links TRBV12-5 to TRBJ2-3; 13 bases agree with TRBD2. This specimen was PBMCs, taken before TCRalphabeta/CD19-depleted stem cell transplant. The CDR3 DNA reads TGTGCTAGTGGTCGACTAGCGGGAGGTTCGGATACGCAGTATTTT. Amino acid sequence: CASGRLAGGSDTQYF. Complete variable domain (other parts from reference TRBV12-5 and TRBJ2-3): DARVTQTPRHKVTEMGQEVTMRCQPILGHNTVFWYRQTMMQGLELLAYFRNRAPLDDSGMPKDRFSAEMPDATLATLKIQPSEPRDSAVYFCASGRLAGGSDTQYFGPGTRLTVL.